This record covers a single T cell receptor beta chain. Assay: immunoSEQ multiplex PCR; the TCRdb copy retains only in-frame clones and omits some. The repertoire holds approximately 12,000 clones, over 70% seen once, with 10% to 11% in the top ten. These data originate in a study of blood T cell repertoires in COVID-19. Germline CDR1 is LGHNA and CDR2 is YSLEER. This CDR3 comprises 13 residues. V lost 1 base to trimming and J lost 4 bases, with 7 bases between them. The TCR originated in a human donor in a cohort sampled during active COVID-19. Sequencing input: peripheral blood. The chain links TRBV4-3 to TRBJ1-2; D uncertain. Written as DNA, the CDR3 is TGCGCCAGCAGCCAAGGACAAGGCTATGGCTACACCTTC. This sequence encodes CASSQGQGYGYTF.